The 30 T cell receptor beta chains presented below share a single source sample, sequenced in a study of T-cell memory formation after mild COVID-19. TCRdb processed the 5' RACE reads anew with MiXCR; each CDR3 protein has one entry. This repertoire shows about 270,000 distinct CDR3 sequences, 15% found once; its top ten account for 2% to 2.5%. Sequencing was performed on PBMCs or a T cell subset sorted from them (not recorded which). The source is an adult woman who had mild COVID-19 (a few samples of this study predate the infection). Cell type and time point are not known.

J is TRBJ2-5 and V is TRBV18; no clear D. This CDR3 has 13 residues. The V and J ends lost 6 bases and 1 base respectively, with 9 bases between them. CDR1 is KGHSH, CDR2 LQKENI, per germline. This chain's CDR3 is CASSLTLQETQYF. The CDR3 DNA is TGTGCCAGCTCCCTGACTCTCCAAGAGACCCAGTACTTC. Using reference TRBV18 and TRBJ2-5 for the parts outside the CDR3, the full variable domain is NAGVMQNPRHLVRRRGQEARLRCSPMKGHSHVYWYRQLPEEGLKFMVYLQKENIIDESGMPKERFSAEFPKEGPSILRIQQVVRGDSAAYFCASSLTLQETQYFGPGTRLLVL.

This clonotype has only a few counts. This rearrangement joins TRBV5-4 to TRBJ2-7; 11 bases are shared with TRBD2. Trimming took 4 bases from V and 2 from J; bases not matched to a gene: 5. Germline V CDR1 and CDR2: SGHNT, YYREEE (reference sequence). The CDR3 loop spans 15 amino acids. The CDR3 region is CASSQTSGRPYEQYF. In DNA form, the CDR3 reads TGTGCCAGCAGCCAAACTAGCGGGAGACCCTACGAGCAGTACTTC.

In this sample, this clonotype turned up once. Mismatch with germline at one junction end may stem from a read error. The chain combines TRBV7-9 with TRBJ2-1; D remains ambiguous. CDR1 SEHNR and CDR2 FQNEAQ come from the germline V gene (reference sequence). This CDR3 is 15 amino acids long. CDR3 amino acids: CASSLVSGFRNEQSF. The DNA of the CDR3 is TGTGCCAGCAGCTTAGTGTCCGGGTTTAGGAATGAGCAGTCCTTC.

V usage is TRBV6-5 and J usage is TRBJ2-1; 8 bases fit TRBD2. With V trimmed by 4 bases and J by 8 bases, 13 bases remained unmatched. The CDR3 sequence is 16 residues long. Germline lookup yields CDR1 MNHEY and CDR2 SVGAGI. The CDR3 DNA is TGTGCCAGCAGTTCCCGGGGGGGGCAGGCCAACGATGAGCAGTTCTTC. This codes for CASSSRGGQANDEQFF.

Concerning this clonotype: Sequence at one end of the junction differs from germline and may be a read error. The chain uses TRBV20-1 and TRBJ1-1; the D is unclear. The germline V gene encodes CDR1 DFQATT and CDR2 SNEGSKA (reference sequence). The CDR3 loop spans 13 amino acids. In DNA, the CDR3 is TGCAGGGTGGAGCAACTCATGAAAACTGAAGCTTTCTTT. This translates into CRVEQLMKTEAFF.

The chain links TRBV24-1 to TRBJ2-7; 9 nucleotides agree with TRBD1. CDR3 size: 19 residues. From germline, CDR1 is KGHDR and CDR2 SFDVKD. V lost 7 bases and J lost 3; bases outside the gene matches: 21. The CDR3 sequence is CATSSARDRDSSGLYEQYF. DNA of the CDR3: TGTGCCACCAGCTCCGCCCGGGACAGGGATTCCTCAGGGCTCTACGAGCAGTACTTC.

This clonotype was seen more than once but under ten times. The chain couples TRBV10-3 to TRBJ2-1; D uncertain. V was pared by 0 bases and J by 6 bases, with 9 bases between. CDR1 is ENHRY and CDR2 is SYGVKD in the germline V gene. This CDR3 spans 14 amino acids. CDR3 sequence reads: CAISESTASNEQFF. CDR3 bases: TGTGCCATCAGTGAGTCGACGGCCAGCAATGAGCAGTTCTTC.

This clonotype was recorded a few times. The rearrangement joins TRBV7-2 to TRBJ2-2; TRBD2 aligns across 10 bases. Losses at the gene ends were 3 bases for V and 7 bases for J; bases not matched to a gene: 8. CDR1 SGHTA and CDR2 FQGNSA come from the germline V gene. This CDR3 contains 16 residues. CDR3 nucleotides: TGTGCCAGCAGCTTTTTCAAGCTAGCGGGGGTCGGGGAGCTGTTTTTT. It codes for CASSFFKLAGVGELFF.

This clonotype came up a few times. This chain uses TRBV29-1 with TRBJ1-5; tentatively, D is TRBD1 (6 bases). CDR1 is SQVTM, CDR2 ANQGSEA, per germline. The CDR3 covers 14 residues. V was trimmed by 4 bases and J by 1 base, leaving 11 bases between them. CDR3 sequence reads: CSVGSGGSNQPQHF. The CDR3 DNA follows: TGCAGCGTTGGGTCCGGGGGCAGCAATCAGCCCCAGCATTTT. The variable domain in full, with the rest retrieved from reference TRBV29-1 and TRBJ1-5, is SAVISQKPSRDICQRGTSLTIQCQVDSQVTMMFWYRQQPGQSLTLIATANQGSEATYESGFVIDKFPISRPNLTFSTLTVSNMSPEDSSIYLCSVGSGGSNQPQHFGDGTRLSIL.

This clonotype was counted only a few times. The V call is TRBV2, the J call TRBJ2-5; TRBD2 aligns across 7 bases. The CDR3 is 15 amino acids. CDR1 SNHLY and CDR2 FYNNEI come from the germline V gene. With V trimmed by 4 bases and J by 4 bases, 9 bases remained unmatched. The CDR3 sequence: CASSGGGALGETQYF. The CDR3 nucleotides read TGTGCCAGCAGTGGCGGGGGAGCACTAGGAGAGACCCAGTACTTC.

The CDR3 here is CASSLYAGETQYF. The CDR3 nucleotides read TGCGCCAGCAGCCTCTACGCGGGAGAGACCCAGTACTTC. The chain employs TRBV4-3 and TRBJ2-5; a weak D match, TRBD2 (5 bases). Per the germline V gene, CDR1 is LGHNA and CDR2 is YSLEER. The germline V and J ends were trimmed by 4 bases and 4 bases, with 10 bases remaining between them. This CDR3 contains 13 residues.

CDR3 protein: CASSPAGTGVSEQYF. The CDR3 region has the DNA TGCGCCAGCAGCCCAGCCGGGACAGGGGTGAGTGAGCAGTACTTC. V is TRBV4-1 and J is TRBJ2-7; 10 positions match TRBD1. The CDR3 loop spans 15 amino acids. Germline CDR1 reads MGHRA; CDR2 reads YSYEKL. V was pared by 4 bases and J by 7 bases, with 10 bases of the junction left unmatched.

This clonotype was counted a few times. CDR3 sequence reads: CASSLDRGTLEGYTF. The CDR3 DNA sequence: TGTGCCAGCAGCTTAGACCGCGGGACACTTGAGGGCTACACCTTC. V is TRBV7-9 and J is TRBJ1-2; possible D gene TRBD1, 6 bases. This CDR3 has 15 residues. In germline, CDR1 is SEHNR, CDR2 FQNEAQ (reference sequence). V lost 1 base to trimming and J lost 8 bases, with 17 bases between them.

This clonotype has only a few counts. This chain uses TRBV7-2 with TRBJ2-7, with D perhaps given as TRBD1 or TRBD2 (7 bases each). The V gene lost 5 bases and the J gene lost 4 bases, with 18 bases spanning the gap. This CDR3 spans 15 amino acids. CDR1 SGHTA and CDR2 FQGNSA come from the germline V gene. The CDR3 protein is CASSPPQGRGYEQYF. In DNA form, the CDR3 reads TGTGCCAGCAGCCCCCCACAGGGGAGGGGGTACGAGCAGTACTTC.

The rearrangement uses TRBV6-2 or TRBV6-3 and TRBJ2-3; D ambiguous. V was cut by 7 bases and J by 10 bases, with 18 bases left in between. In germline, CDR1 is MNHEY, CDR2 SVGEGT. The CDR3 is 13 amino acids. CDR3 loop: CASTSQLLAPQYF. For the CDR3, the DNA is TGTGCCAGCACTTCTCAGTTGCTCGCGCCGCAGTATTTT.

The chain couples TRBV12-3 or TRBV12-4 to TRBJ2-3; 9 nucleotides align to TRBD2. The length of the CDR3 is 16 residues. With 3 bases clipped from V and 1 base from J, the junction kept 5 bases outside the gene matches. CDR3 amino acids: CASSLWASGGTDTQYF. The CDR3 DNA sequence: TGTGCCAGCAGTTTGTGGGCTAGCGGGGGCACAGATACGCAGTATTTT.

This chain connects TRBV9 to TRBJ2-2; D gene ambiguous. There are 15 residues in the CDR3. Germline CDR1 SGDLS, CDR2 YYNGEE. V lost 4 bases to trimming and J lost 4 bases, with 14 bases between them. The CDR3 loop is CASSLRIESTGELFF. In DNA, the CDR3 is TGTGCCAGCAGCCTCCGGATCGAGAGCACCGGGGAGCTGTTTTTT.

This clonotype was picked up a small number of times. This sequence joins TRBV4-1 and TRBJ2-2, with 10 bases fitting TRBD1. The germline V gene encodes CDR1 MGHRA and CDR2 YSYEKL. This CDR3 has 17 residues. V gave up 2 bases and J gave up 1 base; unmatched junction bases: 4. For the CDR3, the DNA is TGCGCCAGCAGCCAACTTTGGACAGGGGGGAACACCGGGGAGCTGTTTTTT. Amino acid sequence: CASSQLWTGGNTGELFF.

The rearrangement links TRBV20-1 to TRBJ2-7; the D gene is possibly TRBD1 (5 bases). The ends were cut back, 0 bases at V and 9 bases at J, with 9 bases in the middle. The germline gives CDR1 DFQATT, CDR2 SNEGSKA (reference sequence). CDR3 length: 11 residues. In nucleotides, the CDR3 is TGCAGTGCTAGAGATGGGCAGGGGCAGTACTTC. Its protein product is CSARDGQGQYF.

This clonotype has just a few counts. The genes are TRBV12-3 or TRBV12-4 and TRBJ1-1, with D unresolved. The V and J ends lost 2 bases and 8 bases respectively, with 15 bases between them. CDR3 length: 14 residues. CDR3 protein: CASSLSGAGWEAFF. CDR3 coding DNA: TGTGCCAGCAGTTTATCGGGCGCGGGGTGGGAAGCTTTCTTT.

The DNA of the CDR3 is TGTGCCACCAGCAGAGATCTAACGCAGCGGGGGTACACAGATACGCAGTATTTT. The encoded protein is CATSRDLTQRGYTDTQYF. This chain links TRBV15 with TRBJ2-3; 8 nucleotides align to TRBD2. The germline gives CDR1 LNHNV, CDR2 YYDKDF (reference sequence). V dropped 0 bases and J dropped 2; count of bases not matched to a gene: 10. This CDR3 spans 18 amino acids.

This clonotype was observed a handful of times. The chain employs TRBV7-2 and TRBJ1-1, with D possibly TRBD1 on 6 matching bases. CDR3 length: 18 amino acids. The V end was cut by 2 bases, the J end by 0 bases, with 19 bases between. CDR1 and CDR2 from the germline V gene are SGHTA and FQGNSA. The CDR3 DNA reads TGTGCCAGCAGCTTACTCCCTGCCAGGGGCGGGCTGAACACTGAAGCTTTCTTT. Encoded protein: CASSLLPARGGLNTEAFF.

This clonotype was seen a few times. The chain uses TRBV6-2 or TRBV6-3 and TRBJ2-7, with 9 bases matching TRBD2. Trimming at V came to 4 bases and at J to 0 bases, leaving 4 bases not matched to a gene. CDR3 length: 15 residues. CDR1 MNHEY and CDR2 SVGEGT come from the germline V gene. The CDR3 protein is CASSLAGGPSYEQYF. The CDR3 DNA is TGTGCCAGCAGTTTGGCGGGGGGGCCCTCCTACGAGCAGTACTTC.

This clonotype was recorded a few times. The chain is built from TRBV6-5 and TRBJ2-7, with 7 nucleotides matching TRBD1. The CDR3 has 12 amino acids. CDR1 is MNHEY and CDR2 is SVGAGI in the germline V gene. With 10 bases clipped from V and 3 bases from J, the junction kept 6 bases outside the gene matches. This chain's CDR3 is CATQRDSYEQYF. The CDR3, as DNA: TGTGCCACCCAAAGGGACAGCTACGAGCAGTACTTC.

The rearrangement links TRBV2 to TRBJ1-2; 7 bases fit TRBD1. The CDR3 has 15 amino acids. The V segment lost 6 bases and the J segment 2 bases; nucleotides outside the gene matches: 9. The germline V gene has CDR1 SNHLY and CDR2 FYNNEI. CDR3 nucleotides: TGTGCCAGCAGGGAGACAGGGCAGGGAAACTATGGCTACACCTTC. It specifies CASRETGQGNYGYTF.

The chain uses TRBV4-3 and TRBJ2-3; 7 bases agree with TRBD2. The CDR3 contains 16 residues. V lost 0 bases and J lost 1; bases outside the gene matches: 4. The germline V gene encodes CDR1 LGHNA and CDR2 YSLEER. In DNA form, the CDR3 reads TGCGCCAGCAGCCAAGATATCCGGGGGGGCACAGATACGCAGTATTTT. This encodes CASSQDIRGGTDTQYF.

This clonotype appeared many times. This sequence joins TRBV20-1 and TRBJ2-1; TRBD1 aligns across 9 bases. The CDR3 runs 14 residues. Losses at the gene ends were 6 bases for V and 9 bases for J; bases not matched to a gene: 12. Germline loops: CDR1 DFQATT, CDR2 SNEGSKA (reference sequence). CDR3 residues: CSATGQGAGSEQFF. The CDR3, as DNA: TGCAGTGCAACGGGACAGGGAGCGGGTAGTGAGCAGTTCTTC.

The genes are TRBV29-1 and TRBJ2-5, with D unresolved. This CDR3 region has 11 residues. The V gene's germline CDR1 is SQVTM and CDR2 ANQGSEA. Trimming left V 4 bases short and J 5 bases short, with 8 bases between. The CDR3 reads CSVGLGETQYF. CDR3 bases: TGCAGCGTTGGCCTGGGGGAGACCCAGTACTTC.

The V and J genes are TRBV6-1 and TRBJ1-2; TRBD1 is a possible D gene (6 bases). V was cut by 9 bases and J by 1 base, with 9 bases left in between. The CDR3 consists of 12 residues. Germline CDR1 MNHNS, CDR2 SASEGT. The CDR3 DNA is TGTGCCAGTAAGGACAGTAACTATGGCTACACCTTC. Amino acid sequence: CASKDSNYGYTF.

This clonotype was found a few times. The J gene is TRBJ2-1, the V gene TRBV20-1, with D maybe TRBD2 (6 bases). The germline gives CDR1 DFQATT, CDR2 SNEGSKA (reference sequence). This CDR3 is built from 19 residues. V was cut by 0 bases and J by 0 bases, with 21 bases left in between. CDR3 nucleotides: TGCAGTGCTAGAGAAAAAAACTCCGGGACTGGCCTCTCCTACAATGAGCAGTTCTTC. It codes for CSAREKNSGTGLSYNEQFF.